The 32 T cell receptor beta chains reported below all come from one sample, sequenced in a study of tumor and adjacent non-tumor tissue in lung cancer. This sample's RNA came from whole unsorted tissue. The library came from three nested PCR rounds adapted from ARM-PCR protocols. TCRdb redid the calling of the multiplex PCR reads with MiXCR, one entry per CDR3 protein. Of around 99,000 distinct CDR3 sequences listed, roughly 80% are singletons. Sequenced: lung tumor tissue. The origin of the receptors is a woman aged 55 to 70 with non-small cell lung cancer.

CDR3 in DNA: TGCGCCAGCAGCCAAGAAGTGGGTCAGCCCCAGCATTTT. Protein: CASSQEVGQPQHF. The chain uses TRBV4-1 and TRBJ1-5; D remains unclear. The CDR3 runs to 13 residues. Per germline, CDR1 MGHRA and CDR2 YSYEKL. With 0 bases removed from V and 6 bases from J, the gap between germline ends came to 6 bases.

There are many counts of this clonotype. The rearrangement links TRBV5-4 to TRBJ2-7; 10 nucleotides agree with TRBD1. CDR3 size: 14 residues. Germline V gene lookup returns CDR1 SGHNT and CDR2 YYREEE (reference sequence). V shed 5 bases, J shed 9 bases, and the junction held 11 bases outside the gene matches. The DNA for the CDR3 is TGTGCCAGCAGGCACCGGGACAGGGGTCCCCTGCAGTACTTC. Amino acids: CASRHRDRGPLQYF.

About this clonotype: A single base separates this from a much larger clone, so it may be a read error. The chain's CDR3 is CASSSYRGLEENTQYF. Written as DNA, the CDR3 is TGTGCCAGCAGCTCATACAGGGGGCTGGAGGAAAACACTCAGTACTTC. The gene calls are TRBV6-5 and TRBJ2-4, with 9 bases matching TRBD1. This CDR3 has 16 residues. Germline V lookup: CDR1 MNHEY, CDR2 SVGAGI.

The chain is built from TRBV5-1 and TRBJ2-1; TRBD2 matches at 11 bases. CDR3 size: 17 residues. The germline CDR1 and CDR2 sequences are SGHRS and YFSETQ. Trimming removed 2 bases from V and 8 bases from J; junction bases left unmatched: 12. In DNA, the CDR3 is TGCGCCAGCAGCTTCGGGATAGCGGGAGGGTCTGTGGATGAGCAGTTCTTC. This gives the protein CASSFGIAGGSVDEQFF.

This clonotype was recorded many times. The CDR3 sequence is CASSQEPLLGITNEKLFF. The CDR3 nucleotides read TGCGCCAGCAGCCAAGAGCCCCTCCTGGGGATAACTAATGAAAAACTGTTTTTT. The chain uses TRBV4-1 and TRBJ1-4; D is uncertain. CDR1 and CDR2 (germline): MGHRA, YSYEKL. The CDR3 totals 18 residues. Trimming took off 0 bases at V and 1 base at J, with 15 bases between the two ends.

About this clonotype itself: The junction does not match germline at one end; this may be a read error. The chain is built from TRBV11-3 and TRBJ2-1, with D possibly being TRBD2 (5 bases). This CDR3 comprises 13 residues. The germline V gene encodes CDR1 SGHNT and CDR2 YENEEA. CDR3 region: CASTRASYIEQFF. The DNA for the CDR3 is TGTGCCAGCACGAGGGCGTCCTACATTGAGCAGTTCTTC.

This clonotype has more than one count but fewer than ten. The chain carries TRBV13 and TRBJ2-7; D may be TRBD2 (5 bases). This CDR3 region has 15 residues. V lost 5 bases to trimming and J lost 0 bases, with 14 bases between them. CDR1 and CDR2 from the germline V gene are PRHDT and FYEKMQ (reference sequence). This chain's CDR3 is CASSKEADYSYEQYF. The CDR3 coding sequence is TGTGCCAGCAGCAAGGAGGCTGATTACTCCTACGAGCAGTACTTC.

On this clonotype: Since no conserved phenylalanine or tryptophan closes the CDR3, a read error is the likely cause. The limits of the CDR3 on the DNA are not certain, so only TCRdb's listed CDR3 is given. CDR3 residues: CARSLEASNSPPHS. The chain is built from TRBV11-2 and TRBJ1-6. The CDR3 contains 14 residues when both ends are counted. Germline assignment: CDR1 SGHAT and CDR2 FQNNGV.

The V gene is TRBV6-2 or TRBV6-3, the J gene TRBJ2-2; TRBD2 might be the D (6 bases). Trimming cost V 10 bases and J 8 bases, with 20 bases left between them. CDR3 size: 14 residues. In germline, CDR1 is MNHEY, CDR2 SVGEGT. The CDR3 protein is CANKLEGGTGELFF. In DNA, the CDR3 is TGTGCCAACAAACTAGAGGGAGGTACAGGGGAGCTGTTTTTT.

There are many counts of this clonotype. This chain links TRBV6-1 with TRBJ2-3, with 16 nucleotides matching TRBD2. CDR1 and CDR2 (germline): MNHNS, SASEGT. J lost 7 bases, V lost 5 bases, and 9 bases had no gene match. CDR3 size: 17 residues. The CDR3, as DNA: TGTGCCAGCAGTCAGCCGGGACTAGCGGGAGGGCCAAATACGCAGTATTTT. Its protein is CASSQPGLAGGPNTQYF.

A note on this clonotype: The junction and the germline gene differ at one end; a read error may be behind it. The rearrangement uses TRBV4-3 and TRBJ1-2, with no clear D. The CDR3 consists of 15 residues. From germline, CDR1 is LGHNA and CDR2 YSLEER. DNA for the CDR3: TGCACCAGCAGCCATAAAACTATCGTCGATGATGGCTATACCTTC. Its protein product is CTSSHKTIVDDGYTF.

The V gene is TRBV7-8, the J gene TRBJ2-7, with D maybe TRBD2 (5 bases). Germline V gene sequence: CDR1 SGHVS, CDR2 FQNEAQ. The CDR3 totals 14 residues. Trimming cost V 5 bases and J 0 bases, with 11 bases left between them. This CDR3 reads CASSQPGNSYEQYF. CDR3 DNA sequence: TGTGCCAGCAGCCAACCGGGGAACTCCTACGAGCAGTACTTC. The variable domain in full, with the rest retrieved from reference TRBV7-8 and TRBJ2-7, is GAGVSQSPRYKVAKRGQDVALRCDPISGHVSLFWYQQALGQGPEFLTYFQNEAQLDKSGLPSDRFFAERPEGSVSTLKIQRTQQEDSAVYLCASSQPGNSYEQYFGPGTRLTVT.

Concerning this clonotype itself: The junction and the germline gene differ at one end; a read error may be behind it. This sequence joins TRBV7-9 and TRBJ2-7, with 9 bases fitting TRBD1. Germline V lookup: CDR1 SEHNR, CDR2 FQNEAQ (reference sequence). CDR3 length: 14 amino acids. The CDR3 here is CASSSRDRVYEQYF. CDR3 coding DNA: TGTGCCAGCAGCTCCCGGGACAGGGTCTACGAGCAATACTTC.

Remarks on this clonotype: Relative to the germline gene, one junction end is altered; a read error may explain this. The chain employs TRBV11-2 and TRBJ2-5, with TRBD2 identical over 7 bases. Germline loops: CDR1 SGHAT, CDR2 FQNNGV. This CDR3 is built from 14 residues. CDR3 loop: CGSSKRGVQETQYF. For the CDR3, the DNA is TGTGGCAGCAGCAAACGGGGGGTGCAAGAAACCCAGTACTTC.

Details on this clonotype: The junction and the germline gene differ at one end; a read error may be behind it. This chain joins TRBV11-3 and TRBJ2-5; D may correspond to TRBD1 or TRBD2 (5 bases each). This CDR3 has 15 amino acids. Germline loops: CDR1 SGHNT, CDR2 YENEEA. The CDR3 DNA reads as TGTACCAGCAGCTTAGGGACCGCATGCGGGGAGACCCAGTACTTC. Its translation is CTSSLGTACGETQYF.

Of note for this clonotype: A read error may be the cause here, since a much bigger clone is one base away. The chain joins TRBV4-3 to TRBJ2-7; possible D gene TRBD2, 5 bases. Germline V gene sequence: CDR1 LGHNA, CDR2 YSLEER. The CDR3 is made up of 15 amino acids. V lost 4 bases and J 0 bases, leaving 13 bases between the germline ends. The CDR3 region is CASSRGGSDSYEQYF. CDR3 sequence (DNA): TGCGCCAGCAGCCGCGGCGGTAGCGACTCCTACGAGCAGTACTTC.

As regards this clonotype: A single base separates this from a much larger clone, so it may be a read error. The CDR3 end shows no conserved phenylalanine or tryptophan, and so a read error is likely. The DNA for the CDR3 is TGTGCCAGCAGCCGACAAGCCTCCTCCTACGAGCAGTACCTC. This encodes CASSRQASSYEQYL. V usage is TRBV6-2 or TRBV6-3 and J usage is TRBJ2-7; D call uncertain. The V end was cut by 6 bases, the J end by 0 bases, with 12 bases between. The CDR3 contains 14 residues. The V gene's germline CDR1 is MNHEY and CDR2 SVGEGT.

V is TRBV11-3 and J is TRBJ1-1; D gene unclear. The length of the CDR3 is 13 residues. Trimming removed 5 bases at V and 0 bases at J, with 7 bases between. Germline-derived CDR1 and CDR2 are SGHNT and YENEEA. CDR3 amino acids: CASSHKMNTEAFF. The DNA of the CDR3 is TGTGCCAGCAGCCATAAGATGAACACTGAAGCTTTCTTT.

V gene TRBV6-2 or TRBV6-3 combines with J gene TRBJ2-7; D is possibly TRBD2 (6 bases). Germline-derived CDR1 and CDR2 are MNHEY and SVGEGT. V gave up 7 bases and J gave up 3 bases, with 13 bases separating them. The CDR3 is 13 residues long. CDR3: CASTPEGGYEQYF. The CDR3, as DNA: TGTGCCAGCACGCCAGAGGGAGGCTACGAGCAGTACTTC.

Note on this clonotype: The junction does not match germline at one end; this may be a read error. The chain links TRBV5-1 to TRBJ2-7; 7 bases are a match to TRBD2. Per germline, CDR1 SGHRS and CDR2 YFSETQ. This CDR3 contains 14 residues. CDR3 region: CASSGDAQAAEQYF. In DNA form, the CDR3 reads TGTGCCAGCAGCGGGGACGCCCAGGCTGCCGAGCAGTACTTC.

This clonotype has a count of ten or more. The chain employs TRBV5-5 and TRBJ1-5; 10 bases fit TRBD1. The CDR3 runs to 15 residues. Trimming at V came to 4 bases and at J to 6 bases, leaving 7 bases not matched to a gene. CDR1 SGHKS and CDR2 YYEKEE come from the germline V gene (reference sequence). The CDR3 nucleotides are TGTGCCAGCAGCATTTCGGGACAGGGGAGTCAGCCCCAGCATTTT. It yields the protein CASSISGQGSQPQHF.

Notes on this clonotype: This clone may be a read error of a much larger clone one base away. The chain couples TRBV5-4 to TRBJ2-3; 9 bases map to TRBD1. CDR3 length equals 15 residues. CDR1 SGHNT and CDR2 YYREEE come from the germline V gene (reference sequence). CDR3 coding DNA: TGTGCCATCAGCCAGCGGACAGGGGGCACAGATACGCAGTATTTT. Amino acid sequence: CAISQRTGGTDTQYF.

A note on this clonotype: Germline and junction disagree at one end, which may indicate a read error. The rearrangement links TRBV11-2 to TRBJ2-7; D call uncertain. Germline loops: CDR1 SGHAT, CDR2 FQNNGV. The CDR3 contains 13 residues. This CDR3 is CANSLVPGREQYF. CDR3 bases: TGTGCCAACAGCTTGGTACCGGGCCGCGAGCAGTATTTC.

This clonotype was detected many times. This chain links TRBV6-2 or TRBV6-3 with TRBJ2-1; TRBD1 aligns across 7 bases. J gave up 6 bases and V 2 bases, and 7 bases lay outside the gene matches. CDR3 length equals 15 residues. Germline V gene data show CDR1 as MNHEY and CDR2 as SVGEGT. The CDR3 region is CASSYDDRAVNEQFF. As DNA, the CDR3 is TGTGCCAGCAGTTACGATGACAGGGCAGTCAATGAGCAGTTCTTC.

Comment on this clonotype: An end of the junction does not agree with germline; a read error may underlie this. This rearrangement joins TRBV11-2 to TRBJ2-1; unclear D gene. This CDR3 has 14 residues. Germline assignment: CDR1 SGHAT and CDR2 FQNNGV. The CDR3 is CARSLEGAYNELLF. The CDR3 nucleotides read TGTGCCAGGAGCTTAGAAGGCGCCTACAATGAGCTGTTATTC.

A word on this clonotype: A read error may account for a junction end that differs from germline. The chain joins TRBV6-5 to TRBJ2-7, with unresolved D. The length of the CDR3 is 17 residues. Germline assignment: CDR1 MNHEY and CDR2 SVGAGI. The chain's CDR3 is CASSHSRPIRNSYEQYF. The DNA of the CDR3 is TGTGCCAGCAGTCACTCACGCCCCATCAGGAACTCCTACGAGCAGTACTTC.

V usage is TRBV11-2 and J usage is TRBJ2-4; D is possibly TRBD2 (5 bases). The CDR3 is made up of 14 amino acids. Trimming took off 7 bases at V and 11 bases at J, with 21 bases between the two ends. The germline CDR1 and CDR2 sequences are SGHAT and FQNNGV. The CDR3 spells CASNIPTRGNFQYF. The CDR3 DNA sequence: TGTGCCAGCAACATCCCCACCAGAGGGAACTTTCAGTACTTC. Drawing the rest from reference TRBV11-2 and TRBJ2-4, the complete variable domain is EAGVAQSPRYKIIEKRQSVAFWCNPISGHATLYWYQQILGQGPKLLIQFQNNGVVDDSQLPKDRFSAERLKGVDSTLKIQPAKLEDSAVYLCASNIPTRGNFQYFGAGTRLSVL.

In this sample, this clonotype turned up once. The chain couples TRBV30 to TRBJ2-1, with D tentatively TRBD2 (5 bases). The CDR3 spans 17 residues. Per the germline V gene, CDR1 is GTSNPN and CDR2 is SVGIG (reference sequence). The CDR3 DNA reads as TGTGCTGCAAACGACGGGCCGGAGGCGGATTCTTACAATGAGCAGTTCTTC. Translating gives CAANDGPEADSYNEQFF.

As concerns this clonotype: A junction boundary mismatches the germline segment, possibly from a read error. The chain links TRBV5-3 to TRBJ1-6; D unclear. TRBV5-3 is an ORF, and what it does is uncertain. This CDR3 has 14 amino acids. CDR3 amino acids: CARSLQRVNSSLHF. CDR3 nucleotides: TGTGCCAGAAGCTTACAAAGAGTCAATTCATCCCTCCACTTT.

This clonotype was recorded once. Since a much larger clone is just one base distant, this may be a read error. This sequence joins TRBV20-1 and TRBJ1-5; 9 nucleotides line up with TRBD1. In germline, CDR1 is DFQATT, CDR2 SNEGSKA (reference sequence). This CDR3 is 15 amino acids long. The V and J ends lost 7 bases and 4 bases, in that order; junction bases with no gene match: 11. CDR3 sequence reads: CSVIGNGQGNQPQHF. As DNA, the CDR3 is TGCAGTGTTATTGGGAATGGACAGGGGAATCAGCCCCAGCATTTT.

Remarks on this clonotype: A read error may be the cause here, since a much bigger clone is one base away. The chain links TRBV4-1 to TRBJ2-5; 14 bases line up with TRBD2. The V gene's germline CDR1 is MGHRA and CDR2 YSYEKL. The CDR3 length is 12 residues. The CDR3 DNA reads TGCGCCAGGGGACTAGCGGGGGAGACCCACTACTTC. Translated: CARGLAGETHYF.

CDR3 coding DNA: TGTGCCAGCAGTGGTTCTGGACAGCCACCGTTCGCGAACACCGGGGAGCTGTTTTTT. This translates into CASSGSGQPPFANTGELFF. The genes are TRBV6-5 and TRBJ2-2; D perhaps matches TRBD1 (6 bases). This CDR3 is 19 amino acids long. Trimming took off 5 bases at V and 0 bases at J, with 22 bases between the two ends. Looked up from germline, CDR1 is MNHEY and CDR2 is SVGAGI.